This T cell receptor beta chain was captured in a study of blood T cells in healthy people across ages. Using a J-beta primer mix together with a sample-barcoded 5' primer, a second PCR was run for about 6 to 12 cycles. The authors tagged each cDNA molecule using a template-switch adaptor with 12 random nucleotides. TCRdb called the 5' RACE reads again in MiXCR, with one record for every CDR3 protein. This sample has about 1.7 million distinct CDR3 sequences, with over 25% found just once. Trimming cost V 6 bases and J 4 bases; bases outside gene matches: 7. This CDR3 spans 14 amino acids. CDR1 is SNHLY, CDR2 FYNNEI, per germline. The sample holds many counts of this clonotype.

Input material: blood. The sequence came from a woman under 40 in good health. V is TRBV2 and J is TRBJ2-5; the match to TRBD1 covers 8 bases. The CDR3 protein is CASSGGTGGETQYF. The CDR3 DNA is TGTGCCAGCAGCGGAGGGACAGGAGGAGAGACCCAGTACTTC.